These 13 T cell receptor beta chains were all obtained from the same sample, sequenced in a study of cytomegalovirus exposure and HLA in healthy donors (dated by TCRdb to about 2017). Receptor amplification or capture employed the immunoSEQ multiplex PCR assay. A mixture of 60 forward primers for TCR Vbeta segments and 13 reverse primers for TCR Jbeta segments was used in the multiplex PCR. This is the immuneACCESS table as TCRdb keeps it, with only in-frame sequences that have V and J called. A part of the clones is gone; compared with another copy, unresolved V genes explain less than half, and the rest is unexplained. The sample table lists some 250,000 clones, roughly 82% of them with a count of one. The ten largest clonotypes hold 5% to 6% of the sample. The sample comprised PBMCs. The source of these receptors is a woman in her thirties or forties in good health and CMV-seropositive.

The rearrangement links TRBV5-1 to TRBJ2-5; 9 nucleotides match TRBD2. Germline CDR1 reads SGHRS; CDR2 reads YFSETQ. The V and J ends lost 2 bases and 4 bases, in that order; junction bases with no gene match: 18. CDR3 length: 19 residues. The CDR3 DNA follows: TGCGCCAGCAGCTTTTTTCTAGCGGGGATGTCCAAGGGCGGAGAGACCCAGTACTTC. This gives the protein CASSFFLAGMSKGGETQYF.

As regards this clone: Relative to the germline gene, one junction end is altered; a read error may explain this. The rearrangement uses TRBV7-9 and TRBJ1-4; D is undetermined. The V gene's germline CDR1 is SEHNR and CDR2 FQNEAQ (reference sequence). CDR3 length: 12 residues. CDR3 in amino acids: CSSSLGVEKLFF. Here the CDR3 DNA reads TGTTCCAGCAGCTTAGGCGTTGAAAAACTGTTTTTT.

V is TRBV7-2 and J is TRBJ2-3; TRBD2 might be the D (5 bases). Trimming took 5 bases from V and 3 from J, leaving 18 bases between them. The CDR3 consists of 16 residues. Per germline, CDR1 SGHTA and CDR2 FQGNSA. CDR3 sequence (DNA): TGTGCCAGCAGCGGGGAAGGACTCCCTCGTACAGATACGCAGTATTTT. Amino acids: CASSGEGLPRTDTQYF.

The chain employs TRBV19 and TRBJ1-4; 10 bases align to TRBD1. Germline V gene sequence: CDR1 LNHDA, CDR2 SQIVND (reference sequence). The CDR3 covers 15 residues. The V segment lost 9 bases and the J segment 5 bases; nucleotides outside the gene matches: 9. The CDR3 loop is CASLPSDRGNEKLFF. In nucleotides, the CDR3 is TGTGCCAGCCTTCCATCGGACAGGGGGAATGAAAAACTGTTTTTT.

The rearrangement uses TRBV30 and TRBJ2-7, with D maybe TRBD2 (6 bases). Germline values: CDR1 GTSNPN, CDR2 SVGIG (reference sequence). The V end lost 5 bases, the J end lost 2 bases, and 13 bases lay between the germline ends. This CDR3 has 13 amino acids. The CDR3 sequence is CAWGTVPTYEQYF. The CDR3 DNA reads as TGTGCCTGGGGGACTGTCCCAACCTACGAGCAGTACTTC.

A few counts support this clone. This CDR3 reads CASSIKGEVGQPQHF. As DNA, the CDR3 is TGTGCCAGTAGTATAAAGGGGGAAGTAGGTCAGCCCCAGCATTTT. V is TRBV19 and J is TRBJ1-5; tentatively, D is TRBD1 (6 bases). CDR1 and CDR2 (germline): LNHDA, SQIVND (reference sequence). The CDR3 is made up of 15 amino acids. Trimming took 2 bases from V and 6 from J, leaving 14 bases between them.

The V call is TRBV12-5, the J call TRBJ2-7; TRBD1 matches 8 bases. Per germline, CDR1 LGHNT and CDR2 FRNRAP. This CDR3 spans 18 amino acids. J lost 5 bases, V lost 0 bases, and 15 bases had no gene match. CDR3 sequence (DNA): TGTGCTAGTGGTTTGGTACCCTTGTCCCAGGGGGCAATCAACGAGCAGTACTTC. Its translation is CASGLVPLSQGAINEQYF.

This chain joins TRBV19 and TRBJ1-3, with TRBD1 as a possible D gene (5 bases). This CDR3 spans 14 amino acids. V lost 3 bases to trimming and J lost 4 bases, with 10 bases between them. Germline V gene lookup returns CDR1 LNHDA and CDR2 SQIVND (reference sequence). The CDR3 region is CASSIQGGGNTIYF. The CDR3 region has the DNA TGTGCCAGTAGTATCCAGGGTGGAGGAAACACCATATATTTT.

This clone is a singleton in its sample. This rearrangement joins TRBV5-4 to TRBJ2-5, with D possibly TRBD2 on 7 matching bases. This CDR3 contains 13 residues. The germline V gene has CDR1 SGHNT and CDR2 YYREEE (reference sequence). Trimming took 3 bases from V and 4 from J, leaving 10 bases between them. The DNA of the CDR3 is TGTGCCAGCAGCTGGGGGGGCCCAGAGACCCAGTACTTC. The encoded protein is CASSWGGPETQYF.

The sample holds a few counts of this clone. The V call is TRBV30, the J call TRBJ2-7, with 10 nucleotides matching TRBD1. V lost 5 bases and J lost 1; bases outside the gene matches: 5. CDR3 size: 14 residues. CDR1 is GTSNPN, CDR2 SVGIG, per germline (reference sequence). CDR3 residues: CAWGGDRGSYEQYF. CDR3 nucleotides: TGTGCCTGGGGGGGGGACAGGGGTTCCTACGAGCAGTACTTC.

This clone was counted a single time. V and J are TRBV18 and TRBJ1-6; TRBD1 is a possible D gene (6 bases). CDR3 length equals 14 residues. Germline V gives CDR1 KGHSH, CDR2 LQKENI. The V and J ends lost 2 bases and 4 bases respectively, with 6 bases between them. In nucleotides, the CDR3 is TGTGCCAGCTCACCAGGACAGTATAATTCACCCCTCCACTTT. Encoded protein: CASSPGQYNSPLHF.

The chain uses TRBV19 and TRBJ1-1; possible D gene TRBD1, 5 bases. V dropped 5 bases and J dropped 3 bases, with 10 bases sitting between them. Germline assignment: CDR1 LNHDA and CDR2 SQIVND (reference sequence). CDR3 length equals 13 residues. DNA of the CDR3: TGTGCCAGTAGTGTAACAGGCTACACTGAAGCTTTCTTT. Translation gives CASSVTGYTEAFF.

The chain couples TRBV2 to TRBJ2-3, with 7 bases matching TRBD1. Germline loops: CDR1 SNHLY, CDR2 FYNNEI. V trimming: 6 bases; J trimming: 4 bases; junction bases outside the gene matches: 13. The CDR3 loop spans 16 amino acids. This CDR3 reads CASRALQGRAPDTQYF. As DNA, the CDR3 is TGTGCCAGCAGGGCCCTACAGGGGCGAGCCCCAGATACGCAGTATTTT.